One and the same sample provided the 26 T cell receptor beta chains below, sequenced in a study of cytomegalovirus exposure and HLA in healthy donors (dated by TCRdb to the late 2010s). Library preparation used the immunoSEQ multiplex PCR assay. For the multiplex PCR, a mixture combining 60 forward primers for TCR Vbeta segments and 13 reverse primers for TCR Jbeta segments was used. Entries here come from immuneACCESS through TCRdb and include only in-frame sequences with V and J called. Some clones fail to appear in such tables; in the studies checked, an unresolved V gene covers under half of the shortfall, and the cause of the remainder is unknown. Counted in this sample were 150,000 to 200,000 clones; over 60% of them appeared once. 5% to 7% of the sample lies in the top ten. Sequencing used PBMCs. The receptors stem from a man aged 35-49 years in good health and CMV-seronegative.

There are a few counts of this clone. The chain joins TRBV2 to TRBJ1-5; D ambiguous. Germline CDR1 is SNHLY and CDR2 is FYNNEI. Trimming stripped 3 bases from V and 2 bases from J, with 5 bases between. The CDR3 sequence is 13 residues long. The CDR3, as DNA: TGTGCCAGCAGTGAGGGCGGCAATCAGCCCCAGCATTTT. Translating it yields CASSEGGNQPQHF.

The CDR3, as DNA: TGCAGCGTTGCCCTCCTTAGAGGGGGCTACGAGCAGTACTTC. Encoded protein: CSVALLRGGYEQYF. The V and J genes are TRBV29-1 and TRBJ2-7; maybe TRBD1 (6 bases). Germline CDR1 reads SQVTM; CDR2 reads ANQGSEA. This CDR3 has 14 amino acids. Trimming removed 4 bases from V and 3 bases from J, with 16 bases in between.

This clone showed up just a few times. The rearrangement links TRBV6-4 to TRBJ2-3; 13 positions match TRBD2. Looked up from germline, CDR1 is MRHNA and CDR2 is SNTAGT. This CDR3 has 16 residues. J was trimmed by 3 bases and V by 2 bases; bases with no gene match: 2. DNA for the CDR3: TGTGCCAGCAGTGACACTAGCGGGGGGGCGACAGATACGCAGTATTTT. Protein product: CASSDTSGGATDTQYF.

This chain joins TRBV4-3 and TRBJ1-6; D is unclear. The V gene lost 1 base and the J gene lost 0 bases, with 10 bases spanning the gap. The CDR3 runs to 17 residues. The germline V gene has CDR1 LGHNA and CDR2 YSLEER. The CDR3 DNA sequence: TGCGCCAGCAGCCAAGTTTTGCGGAGCTCCTATAATTCACCCCTCCACTTT. Translating it yields CASSQVLRSSYNSPLHF.

The V gene is TRBV5-4, the J gene TRBJ2-5; 12 bases agree with TRBD2. Germline V CDR1 and CDR2: SGHNT, YYREEE (reference sequence). The CDR3 has 15 residues. Germline trimming cut 4 bases from V and 5 bases from J; bases unmatched to any gene: 6. This CDR3 reads CASSTTSGSMETQYF. DNA for the CDR3: TGTGCCAGCAGCACGACTAGCGGGAGCATGGAGACCCAGTACTTC.

The V call is TRBV7-8, the J call TRBJ1-1; TRBD1 matches 7 bases. J gave up 8 bases and V 5 bases, and 11 bases lay outside the gene matches. The germline CDR1 and CDR2 sequences are SGHVS and FQNEAQ. This CDR3 has 14 residues. CDR3 in amino acids: CASSPQRGQPEAFF. CDR3 sequence (DNA): TGTGCCAGCAGCCCCCAGAGGGGACAGCCGGAAGCTTTCTTT.

The V gene is TRBV7-8, the J gene TRBJ1-1, with 9 nucleotides matching TRBD1. Germline CDR1 and CDR2: SGHVS and FQNEAQ. The J segment lost 10 bases and the V segment lost 1 base, leaving 4 bases of the junction unmatched. The CDR3 sequence is 13 residues long. CDR3 amino acids: CASSLGGDRVAFF. The DNA of the CDR3 is TGTGCCAGCAGCTTAGGCGGGGACAGGGTAGCTTTCTTT.

The V call is TRBV5-1, the J call TRBJ1-5; 9 positions agree with TRBD1. The CDR3 is 14 amino acids. Trimming took 8 bases from V and 2 from J; bases not matched to a gene: 5. Germline V gives CDR1 SGHRS, CDR2 YFSETQ. Here the CDR3 reads CASSTGGGNQPQHF. In DNA, the CDR3 is TGCGCCAGTTCAACAGGGGGCGGCAATCAGCCCCAGCATTTT.

The chain joins TRBV7-9 to TRBJ1-4, with TRBD1 matching over 9 bases. V lost 4 bases and J lost 8; bases outside the gene matches: 8. Looked up from germline, CDR1 is SEHNR and CDR2 is FQNEAQ (reference sequence). There are 15 residues in the CDR3. CDR3 in amino acids: CASSSAGTGKEKLFF. The CDR3, as DNA: TGTGCCAGCAGCTCTGCCGGGACAGGGAAAGAAAAACTGTTTTTT.

A remark on this clone: Its ends do not fully match the called genes, so a read error is possible. V usage is TRBV19 and J usage is TRBJ2-7; 7 bases are shared with TRBD1. The CDR3 sequence is 13 residues long. Germline CDR1 is LNHDA and CDR2 is SQIVND (reference sequence). CDR3: CASRDRSSSEQYF. The CDR3 DNA follows: TGTGCCAGTCGGGACAGATCCTCCTCCGAGCAGTACTTC.

J is TRBJ1-1 and V is TRBV27; a possible D gene is TRBD1 (6 bases). V lost 7 bases and J 2 bases, leaving 11 bases between the germline ends. This CDR3 contains 13 residues. Germline CDR1 reads MNHEY; CDR2 reads SMNVEV (reference sequence). The CDR3 spells CASTAGVNTEAFF. The DNA for the CDR3 is TGTGCCAGCACCGCAGGGGTTAACACTGAAGCTTTCTTT.

The gene calls are TRBV10-3 and TRBJ1-2; D unclear. CDR3 size: 13 residues. Germline V lookup: CDR1 ENHRY, CDR2 SYGVKD. V lost 7 bases and J 0 bases, leaving 9 bases between the germline ends. In DNA, the CDR3 is TGTGCCATCAAAACTGAGGCTAACTATGGCTACACCTTC. Its protein product is CAIKTEANYGYTF.

This sequence joins TRBV5-1 and TRBJ1-1, with a possible D match to TRBD1 (5 bases). There are 15 residues in the CDR3. V was pared by 1 base and J by 1 base, with 11 bases between. The V gene's germline CDR1 is SGHRS and CDR2 YFSETQ. The CDR3 nucleotides are TGCGCCAGCAGCTTGACAGGTTTCTGGAACACTGAAGCTTTCTTT. Protein: CASSLTGFWNTEAFF.

This clone was found a few times. V usage is TRBV9 and J usage is TRBJ1-4; 8 bases align to TRBD1. The CDR3 has 15 residues. J lost 3 bases, V lost 3 bases, and 4 bases had no gene match. Germline V gene lookup returns CDR1 SGDLS and CDR2 YYNGEE. CDR3 nucleotide sequence: TGTGCCAGCAGCGGACAGGGGATCGCTAATGAAAAACTGTTTTTT. Protein sequence: CASSGQGIANEKLFF.

This chain uses TRBV6-1 with TRBJ2-7; 8 nucleotides agree with TRBD1. V shed 6 bases, J shed 3 bases, and the junction held 7 bases outside the gene matches. CDR1 and CDR2 from the germline V gene are MNHNS and SASEGT. The CDR3 contains 14 residues. CDR3 amino acids: CASRLTGEVYEQYF. CDR3 nucleotide sequence: TGTGCCAGCAGGCTGACAGGGGAAGTCTACGAGCAGTACTTC.

The chain employs TRBV23-1 and TRBJ1-1; the match to TRBD1 covers 8 bases. TRBV23-1 is labeled an ORF, and its function is uncertain. After removal of 2 bases from V and 0 bases from J, the junction contained 2 bases not matched to a gene. The CDR3 is 15 residues long. Written as DNA, the CDR3 is TGCGCCAGCAGTCAACAGGGGGCCCTGAACACTGAAGCTTTCTTT. Translated, it gives CASSQQGALNTEAFF.

The V gene is TRBV10-3, the J gene TRBJ1-5; 9 bases align to TRBD1. Germline CDR1 ENHRY, CDR2 SYGVKD. The CDR3 sequence is 14 residues long. The ends lost 5 bases at V and 5 bases at J; junction bases unmatched: 4. DNA of the CDR3: TGTGCCATCAGTCTTACAGGGGGCTATCAGCCCCAGCATTTT. The encoded protein is CAISLTGGYQPQHF.

CDR3 in amino acids: CASSPGAGMNTEAFF. The CDR3 DNA is TGCGCCAGCAGTCCCGGGGCGGGGATGAACACTGAAGCTTTCTTT. The V and J genes are TRBV10-1 and TRBJ1-1; weak D call: TRBD1 (5 bases). V was cut by 5 bases and J by 0 bases, with 13 bases left in between. This CDR3 spans 15 amino acids. CDR1 and CDR2 from the germline V gene are WNHNN and SYGVQD (reference sequence).

This chain uses TRBV19 with TRBJ2-5; 9 nucleotides agree with TRBD1. This CDR3 is 13 amino acids long. J was trimmed by 5 bases and V by 7 bases; bases with no gene match: 5. CDR1 is LNHDA, CDR2 SQIVND, per germline (reference sequence). CDR3 DNA sequence: TGTGCCAGTAAGGGACAGGGTCAGGAGACCCAGTACTTC. Translating gives CASKGQGQETQYF.

V usage is TRBV6-1 and J usage is TRBJ2-4; 7 bases line up with TRBD2. The CDR3 has 14 residues. Germline CDR1 reads MNHNS; CDR2 reads SASEGT. V was clipped by 1 base and J by 5 bases; unmatched bases: 2. In DNA, the CDR3 is TGTGCCAGCAGTGAAGGGACTAGTCAAAACATTCAGTACTTC. Translating it yields CASSEGTSQNIQYF.

The CDR3 sequence is CASGTMGRDTEAFF. The CDR3 nucleotides are TGTGCCAGCGGTACTATGGGCAGGGACACTGAAGCTTTCTTT. The V and J genes are TRBV5-4 and TRBJ1-1; TRBD1 is a possible D gene (5 bases). The V end lost 7 bases, the J end lost 3 bases, and 16 bases lay between the germline ends. The germline V gene encodes CDR1 SGHNT and CDR2 YYREEE (reference sequence). The CDR3 runs to 14 residues.

The V and J genes are TRBV6-1 and TRBJ1-2, with 7 bases identical to TRBD1. The CDR3 has 15 amino acids. Looked up from germline, CDR1 is MNHNS and CDR2 is SASEGT. With 7 bases clipped from V and 4 bases from J, the junction kept 12 bases outside the gene matches. The CDR3 reads CASTTGDGGFYGYTF. CDR3 DNA: TGTGCCAGCACCACAGGGGACGGTGGGTTCTATGGCTACACCTTC.

This clone was counted a single time. The CDR3 bases are TGCGCCAGCAGCCAAGATATGTCTCCCCAAGAGACCCAGTACTTC. Its protein product is CASSQDMSPQETQYF. The V and J genes are TRBV4-3 and TRBJ2-5, with D unclear. Trimming pared 0 bases from V and 1 base from J, leaving 9 bases between. Germline V gene data show CDR1 as LGHNA and CDR2 as YSLEER. The CDR3 extends over 15 amino acids.

CDR3: CASSLAGAGGYEQYF. The CDR3 DNA reads as TGTGCCAGCAGCTTAGCAGGCGCCGGGGGCTACGAGCAGTACTTC. The rearrangement joins TRBV7-9 to TRBJ2-7; TRBD2 is a possible D gene (6 bases). Per germline, CDR1 SEHNR and CDR2 FQNEAQ (reference sequence). This CDR3 has 15 residues. Trimming removed 0 bases from V and 3 bases from J, with 12 bases in between.

The chain combines TRBV18 with TRBJ1-1; 7 bases are a match to TRBD1. Germline CDR1 is KGHSH and CDR2 is LQKENI. The CDR3 has 16 amino acids. Unmatched junction bases numbered 11, after V lost 3 bases and J lost 4 bases. CDR3 coding DNA: TGTGCCAGCTCACCGACAGGGACAGCCACGGCCACTGAAGCTTTCTTT. Its translation is CASSPTGTATATEAFF.

The CDR3 reads CASGTDGAFGYNEQFF. DNA of the CDR3: TGTGCTAGTGGAACTGACGGAGCATTCGGATACAATGAGCAGTTCTTC. The chain recombines TRBV12-5 with TRBJ2-1, with D unresolved. The CDR3 spans 16 residues. Trimming left V 6 bases short and J 4 bases short, with 19 bases between. Germline V gene lookup returns CDR1 LGHNT and CDR2 FRNRAP.